This T cell receptor (beta chain) appears in the sequencing data of a study of T cell changes during pregnancy in multiple sclerosis. Method: immunoSEQ multiplex PCR; TCRdb's copy keeps in-frame clones and lacks some. The data show tens of thousands of clones, approximately 91% seen once. V lost 1 base and J lost 7; bases outside the gene matches: 6. The CDR3 extends over 15 amino acids. From germline, CDR1 is SGHVS and CDR2 FQNEAQ. Sample: CD4+ T cells from peripheral blood mononuclear cells, taken in the second trimester of pregnancy. The chain joins TRBV7-8 to TRBJ1-5; 8 bases align to TRBD1. This receptor was identified in a female donor with multiple sclerosis, enrolled in a pregnancy study. The DNA of the CDR3 is TGTGCCAGCAGCTTAGGAAGGGACAGGAACCAGCCCCAGCATTTT. Translation: CASSLGRDRNQPQHF.